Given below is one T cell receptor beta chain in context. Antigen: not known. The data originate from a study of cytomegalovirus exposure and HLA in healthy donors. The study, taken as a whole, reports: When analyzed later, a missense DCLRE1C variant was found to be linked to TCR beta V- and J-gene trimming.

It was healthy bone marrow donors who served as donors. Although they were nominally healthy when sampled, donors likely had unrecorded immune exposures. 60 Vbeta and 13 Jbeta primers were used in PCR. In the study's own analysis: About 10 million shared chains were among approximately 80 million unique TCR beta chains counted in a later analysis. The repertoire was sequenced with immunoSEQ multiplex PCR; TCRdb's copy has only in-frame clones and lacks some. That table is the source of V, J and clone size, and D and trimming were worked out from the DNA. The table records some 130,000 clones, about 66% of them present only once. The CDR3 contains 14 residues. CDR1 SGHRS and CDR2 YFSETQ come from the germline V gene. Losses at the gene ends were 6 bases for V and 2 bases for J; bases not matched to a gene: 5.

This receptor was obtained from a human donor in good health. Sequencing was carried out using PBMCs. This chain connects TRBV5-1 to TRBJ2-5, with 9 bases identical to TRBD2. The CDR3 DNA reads TGCGCCAGCACCGCGGGAGGGTATCAAGAGACCCAGTACTTC. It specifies CASTAGGYQETQYF. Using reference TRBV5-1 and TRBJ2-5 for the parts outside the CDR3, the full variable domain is KAGVTQTPRYLIKTRGQQVTLSCSPISGHRSVSWYQQTPGQGLQFLFEYFSETQRNKGNFPGRFSGRQFSNSRSEMNVSTLELGDSALYLCASTAGGYQETQYFGPGTRLLVL.